Listed here is a single TCR beta chain. What antigen it recognizes has not been identified. No base quality information exists; no much larger clone differs at one position. This sample is drawn from a study of shared clonotypes between healthy human individuals (dated by TCRdb to about 2020). Concerning the study at large: A couple of women and three men aged 18 to 49 years were included in the cohort. For each donor, CD4 naive and CD4 memory were each given three plates, CD8 naive was given two plates, and CD8 memory was given one plate. Different laboratories and diverse techniques were used to prepare libraries and sequence TCR repertoires, to increase sequencing depth and limit assay-specific biases. Blood TCR repertoires of five healthy adults were deeply sequenced to estimate repertoire size and the extent of clonotype sharing between individuals. Per donor, leukapheresis produced somewhere between about 0.94 and 8.9 billion PBMCs. Findings and caveats that apply to the study as a whole: Naive subsets generally had larger estimated clonotype richness than memory subsets did. Sampling was limited to blood, and TCR repertoires in tissue likely differ from TCR repertoires in blood. The genetic and exposure-history diversity represented was limited by the small number of donors. Compared with non-shared clonotypes, the clonotypes found in all four sorted-subset donors had higher generation probabilities. Across a few donors, approximately 4.9% of naive CD4, approximately 3.5% of naive CD8, 2% to 2.5% of memory CD4, and approximately 0.4% of memory CD8 clonotypes were shared. Pairwise subsampling indicated that sequencing depth was expected to affect the degree of clonotype sharing among donors. Incomplete sequencing was indicated by rarefaction of sorted-subset datasets, despite the large sequencing depth.

Cut back by 8 bases and 2 bases, the V and J ends lie 20 bases apart. For CDR1 and CDR2, the germline V gene (reference sequence) lists GTSNPN and SVGIG. CDR3 length: 15 amino acids, cysteine to phenylalanine. The retained sequence is limited to the CDR3, 45 bases, with the frame set at the first base. Healthy HIV-negative adults with no recently reported acute infections or vaccinations were included as donors. Every donor was a Caucasian adult living in Nashville, Tennessee, USA. Magnetic negative selection was used to enrich CD4+ T cells, after which naive cells were positively selected on CD45RA and the negative fraction became the memory subset. Blood was collected by leukapheresis, and PBMCs were isolated by Ficoll-Histopaque density gradient centrifugation and then cryopreserved in liquid nitrogen vapor phase. Analytical flow cytometry was used to check the purity and quantity of each magnetically sorted T cell population. Genomic DNA was isolated from every sorted fraction and measured by UV absorbance on a Nanodrop 2000c.

Using the deep immunoSEQ assay, TCR CDR3 regions were amplified from genomic DNA by multiplex PCR. For each cell subset, the extracted genomic DNA was distributed evenly across all wells of several immunoSEQ 96-well plates, and each plate served as one replicate. For sorted subsets, 200 to 250 ng genomic DNA, equal to 30,000 or so T cell genomes, was loaded into each replicate PCR. Purified libraries were measured with a Qubit 3.0 fluorometer, size-checked on a Bioanalyzer 2100, and measured again with the KAPA Library Quantification kit. A separate single-read 150-cycle Illumina NextSeq 550 flow cell was used to sequence each immunoSEQ 96-well plate. The source study handled its data this way. Because the immunoSEQ output held only junctional sequences and lacked quality scores, the filtering could not match the filtering applied to full-length reads. Sequences were annotated with PyIR, a Python wrapper for IgBLAST v1.9, and V/J genes and CDR3 were assigned using IMGT germline references. Reads were removed for weak V/J assignments (E-value above 1e-6), missing CDR3, stop codons, out-of-frame junctions, or ambiguous translated residues. V3J clonotypes were defined as sequences sharing an identical inferred V gene, J gene, and CDR3 amino acid sequence. Percentage overlap between repertoires was computed as shared unique clonotypes divided by the size of the smaller repertoire. Repertoire richness was assessed with RTK rarefaction, the Chao1 estimator, and Recon v2.1 estimates of unobserved clonotypes. For all TCRbeta clonotypes obtained by the gDNA method from four donors, generation probabilities were computed with OLGA. This immuneACCESS table, as held by TCRdb, lists in-frame sequences with V and J called but not all clones. Of the missing ones, under half trace to an unresolved V gene in checked studies; the others have no known cause. The V and J calls and clone size come from that table; D and trimming were worked out from the DNA. The sample includes 1,500,000 or so clones, with around 97% observed a single time. Over 1% of the sample rests with the top ten.

Sample: naive CD4+ T cells sorted from blood. The sample's cell subset or site label, decoded: CD45RA+ positively selected. The chain is assembled from TRBV30 and TRBJ2-3; the D gene identity is not certain. The clonotype originates from a man under 40 in good health. The DNA sequence follows: TGTGCCGGAGACGGAGCGAGACCCCTCACAGATACGCAGTATTTT. The translation is CAGDGARPLTDTQYF.